The entry that follows covers one T cell receptor (beta chain) sequence. The antigen is unknown. The source of the sample is a study of cytomegalovirus exposure and HLA in healthy donors. Whole-study findings and limits: The investigators catalogued 150 to 200 TCR beta chains as cytomegalovirus-associated. A later analysis by the authors found several of the most significant clusters apparently linked to common viral pathogens. In a later analysis, TCR association rates varied by HLA locus: DRB1 most, HLA-C fewest.

The length of the CDR3 is 15 residues. Germline CDR1 and CDR2: MNHNS and SASEGT. With 0 bases clipped from V and 7 bases from J, the junction kept 5 bases outside the gene matches. PCR used 60 Vbeta primers and 13 Jbeta primers. TCRdb's table, derived via immunoSEQ multiplex PCR, lists solely in-frame clones and lacks some. In the table there are about 100,000 clones, 70% of which are singletons. Sequencing was done on a sample of PBMCs. This receptor was taken from a man aged 35 to 55 in good health and CMV-seropositive. V and J are TRBV6-1 and TRBJ2-3; TRBD2 agrees at 9 bases. The CDR3 loop is CASSEARTSDNTQYF. CDR3 DNA sequence: TGTGCCAGCAGTGAAGCACGGACTAGCGATAATACGCAGTATTTT.